This record concerns one T cell receptor (beta chain) sequence. There is no known antigen for this receptor. No much larger clone exists at a distance of one base, and base qualities are not known. This entry belongs to a study of T cell responses to AZD1222 COVID-19 vaccine (dated by TCRdb to the early 2020s). Some background on the complete study: AZD1222 recipients whose second dose came at about 4 weeks and those whose second dose came at about 12 weeks were combined into one group, since spike-specific TCR depth and breadth did not differ between the two schedules. A total of just over 230 trial participants underwent TCR sequencing, of whom approximately 200 had received two doses of AZD1222 and about 25 had received two doses of the MenACWY control vaccine. Trial participants were enrolled into age subgroups of 18-55, 56-69 and 70-plus years, which contained approximately 150, 28 and 58 TCR-sequenced participants, respectively.

V is reduced by 5 bases and J by 7 bases, leaving a spacing of 16 bases between them. Counted from cysteine to phenylalanine, this CDR3 has 14 amino acids. The CDR3 DNA has 42 bases and is translated from base 1. For CDR1 and CDR2, the germline V gene lists SGHRS and YFSETQ. The CDR3 regions of human TCRbeta chains were analyzed by immunosequencing. The original methods were these. TCRs in the repertoires were matched against a reference library of SARS-CoV-2-specific TCRs that had been generated with the MIRA antigen-specificity platform. Breadth meant the fraction of unique TCRs that were SARS-CoV-2-associated, whereas depth meant the fraction of total T cells that were SARS-CoV-2-associated. Using the MIRA data, each spike-specific TCR was assigned both to the spike region to which the TCR was reactive and to a CD4 or CD8 class. Log10-transformed breadth and depth values were compared by one-way ANOVA with Sidak's multiple comparisons tests. TCRdb stores this immuneACCESS table with in-frame sequences only. Part of the clones is absent; in the studies checked, under half of the shortfall reflects unresolved V genes, and no reason is known for the rest. The V and J calls and clone size come from that table; D and trimming were worked out from the DNA. This sample holds over 90,000 clones; 80% to 90% were observed only once. 20% of the sample comes from the top ten.

The sample's time point label, decoded: baseline before first vaccination. The vaccinee samples were drawn from two UK trials, COV001 and COV002, one of which was a single-blind randomized controlled phase 2/3 trial testing AZD1222 (ChAdOx1 nCoV-19) in healthy adults. For TCRbeta chain sequencing, PBMC samples from trial participants were taken at day 0 and at day 28 after the second dose. What the study reported, not specific to this receptor: Conclusions about previously exposed vaccinees are limited because only a handful of AZD1222 recipients were SARS-CoV-2 seropositive at baseline. Reportedly, close to half of the unique spike-specific TCRs recognized epitopes lying outside the regions that are mutated in the B.1.351 and B.1.1.7 variants. The whole spike protein was spanned by vaccine-associated CD4 TCRs, and dominant responses were seen in regions 160-218 and 743-854. Because no day 14 peak-response samples were available, repertoires were characterized only after the peak T cell response. In the small 56-69-year group, the increase in depth fell short of significance, most likely because of low power. After two AZD1222 doses, spike-specific TCR breadth and depth were significantly higher than at day 0 and than in MenACWY recipients. Most participants were white British and females outnumbered males, and the authors suggested that clonal diversity may have been underestimated.

The sequence derives from an adult in good health. The rearrangement joined TRBV5-1 to TRBJ1-3, with the D gene uncertain. The sequencing used peripheral blood, collected on day 0 of AZD1222 vaccination. For the CDR3, the sequence is CASSQDSEGNTIYF. The DNA reads as follows: TGCGCCAGCAGTCAAGACTCGGAAGGGAACACCATATATTTT.